These 21 T cell receptor beta chains were all obtained from the same sample, sequenced in a study of cytomegalovirus exposure and HLA in healthy donors. Primers for the PCR totalled 60 Vbeta and 13 Jbeta. The method was immunoSEQ multiplex PCR; TCRdb's version includes in-frame clones alone and lacks a portion of them. Among 150,000 to 200,000 clones listed, roughly four fifths were seen once. Sequencing used PBMCs. All receptors derive from a man aged 50-60 years in good health and CMV-seropositive.

The J gene is TRBJ1-3, the V gene TRBV6-5, with no clear D. Germline V CDR1 and CDR2: MNHEY, SVGAGI. Trimming took off 0 bases at V and 4 bases at J, with 4 bases between the two ends. The CDR3 is 13 amino acids. The CDR3 protein is CASSYSGGNTIYF. The DNA for the CDR3 is TGTGCCAGCAGTTACTCCGGGGGAAACACCATATATTTT.

The chain carries TRBV15 and TRBJ2-1; no firm D call. Germline CDR1 reads LNHNV; CDR2 reads YYDKDF (reference sequence). Between the trimmed V and J ends, which lost 0 bases and 5 bases, there was a span of 5 bases. This CDR3 contains 13 residues. The CDR3 loop is CATSREADNEQFF. The DNA of the CDR3 is TGTGCCACCAGCAGAGAGGCAGACAATGAGCAGTTCTTC.

The chain uses TRBV20-1 and TRBJ2-5, with D possibly being TRBD1 (5 bases). CDR1 and CDR2 from the germline V gene are DFQATT and SNEGSKA (reference sequence). V was cut by 4 bases and J by 4 bases, with 7 bases left in between. This CDR3 has 11 amino acids. CDR3 nucleotide sequence: TGCAGTGCTACAGACAGAGAGACCCAGTACTTC. Amino acids: CSATDRETQYF.

V usage is TRBV4-2 and J usage is TRBJ2-7; D gene uncertain. The CDR3 contains 15 residues. Germline V gene data show CDR1 as LGHNA and CDR2 as YNFKEQ. The germline V and J ends were trimmed by 1 base and 4 bases, with 14 bases remaining between them. The CDR3 spells CASSQAPGFVYEQYF. CDR3 in DNA: TGTGCCAGCAGCCAAGCTCCAGGATTCGTGTACGAGCAGTACTTC.

This clone was observed once. The genes are TRBV4-2 and TRBJ2-5; 9 nucleotides agree with TRBD2. Germline assignment: CDR1 LGHNA and CDR2 YNFKEQ. The CDR3 extends over 16 amino acids. Unmatched junction bases numbered 8, after V lost 0 bases and J lost 6 bases. DNA for the CDR3: TGTGCCAGCAGCCAAGATCGCGGCGGGGGGGCGCAGACCCAGTACTTC. Residues: CASSQDRGGGAQTQYF.

V usage is TRBV2 and J usage is TRBJ1-4, with D perhaps TRBD1 (5 bases). Germline V gives CDR1 SNHLY, CDR2 FYNNEI. The V gene lost 6 bases and the J gene lost 6 bases, with 8 bases spanning the gap. The CDR3 loop spans 12 amino acids. CDR3 loop: CASRATDEKLFF. The CDR3 DNA is TGTGCCAGCAGGGCGACAGATGAAAAACTGTTTTTT. Combining the CDR3 with reference TRBV2 and TRBJ1-4 gives the whole variable domain EPEVTQTPSHQVTQMGQEVILRCVPISNHLYFYWYRQILGQKVEFLVSFYNNEISEKSEIFDDQFSVERPDGSNFTLKIRSTKLEDSAMYFCASRATDEKLFFGSGTQLSVL.

The chain combines TRBV9 with TRBJ2-2; 8 bases agree with TRBD2. V lost 0 bases and J lost 10; bases outside the gene matches: 14. The CDR3 spans 17 residues. Looked up from germline, CDR1 is SGDLS and CDR2 is YYNGEE. The CDR3: CASSVVGAGADRLELFF. In DNA, the CDR3 is TGTGCCAGCAGCGTAGTCGGAGCGGGGGCCGACCGGTTGGAGCTGTTTTTT. Full variable domain (remainder filled in from reference TRBV9 and TRBJ2-2): DSGVTQTPKHLITATGQRVTLRCSPRSGDLSVYWYQQSLDQGLQFLIQYYNGEERAKGNILERFSAQQFPDLHSELNLSSLELGDSALYFCASSVVGAGADRLELFFGEGSRLTVL.

The V gene is TRBV28, the J gene TRBJ2-3, with no clear D. CDR3 length equals 12 residues. With 3 bases removed from V and 2 bases from J, the gap between germline ends came to 3 bases. Germline V gene sequence: CDR1 MDHEN, CDR2 SYDVKM. The CDR3 region has the DNA TGTGCCAGCAGTTTCCTCACAGATACGCAGTATTTT. As protein: CASSFLTDTQYF.

This sequence joins TRBV6-5 and TRBJ1-2, with 11 bases lining up with TRBD1. The V gene's germline CDR1 is MNHEY and CDR2 SVGAGI. The CDR3 runs to 14 residues. Losses at the gene ends were 7 bases for V and 8 bases for J; bases not matched to a gene: 9. For the CDR3, the DNA is TGTGCCAGCACCGCAGTGGGACAGGGGGTGGGCTACACCTTC. Translation gives CASTAVGQGVGYTF.

V and J are TRBV21-1 and TRBJ2-5; the table's D call, TRBD2, was not checked against the DNA. TRBV21-1 is tagged as a pseudogene. CDR3 length: 15 residues. CDR3 sequence reads: CASSFRTSGPETQYF. As DNA, the CDR3 is TGTGCCAGCAGCTTCCGGACTAGCGGGCCGGAGACCCAGTACTTC.

The chain links TRBV27 to TRBJ1-1, with D unclear. CDR3 length: 15 amino acids. Germline V gene data show CDR1 as MNHEY and CDR2 as SMNVEV (reference sequence). V shed 2 bases and J shed 0 bases, with 10 bases lying between them. This CDR3 reads CASSLTQPMNTEAFF. CDR3 nucleotide sequence: TGTGCCAGCAGTTTAACACAACCAATGAACACTGAAGCTTTCTTT.

This clone was counted only a few times. V gene TRBV6-4 combines with J gene TRBJ2-5; D may be TRBD2 (6 bases). This CDR3 region has 12 residues. Trimming left V 7 bases short and J 11 bases short, with 17 bases between. Germline-derived CDR1 and CDR2 are MRHNA and SNTAGT. In DNA, the CDR3 is TGTGCCAGCAAGATTAGTGTACGGGAGCAGTACTTC. Residues: CASKISVREQYF.

V and J are TRBV5-1 and TRBJ1-1; D gene uncertain. Germline V gene data show CDR1 as SGHRS and CDR2 as YFSETQ. V was clipped by 0 bases and J by 0 bases, with 9 bases between them. There are 15 residues in the CDR3. CDR3 amino acids: CASSLEEALNTEAFF. As DNA, the CDR3 is TGCGCCAGCAGCTTGGAGGAGGCCCTGAACACTGAAGCTTTCTTT.

The CDR3 reads CASSLNRGDQPQHF. CDR3 nucleotides: TGTGCCAGCAGTTTGAACAGGGGAGATCAGCCCCAGCATTTT. The chain joins TRBV27 to TRBJ1-5, with 7 bases lining up with TRBD1. The CDR3 loop spans 14 amino acids. The V and J ends lost 3 bases and 5 bases, in that order; junction bases with no gene match: 4. The V gene's germline CDR1 is MNHEY and CDR2 SMNVEV (reference sequence).

V and J are TRBV7-2 and TRBJ2-2; TRBD1 agrees at 11 bases. The CDR3 extends over 19 amino acids. V shed 5 bases and J 0 bases; nucleotides not matched to a gene: 11. Germline values: CDR1 SGHTA, CDR2 FQGNSA. The CDR3 is CASSLRPGQGAPNTGELFF. The CDR3 DNA follows: TGTGCCAGCAGCCTCCGCCCAGGACAGGGGGCTCCGAACACCGGGGAGCTGTTTTTT.

The V call is TRBV11-2, the J call TRBJ2-7, with 7 bases that match TRBD1. V shed 5 bases and J 2 bases; nucleotides not matched to a gene: 6. This CDR3 region has 14 residues. Per germline, CDR1 SGHAT and CDR2 FQNNGV. The DNA for the CDR3 is TGTGCCAGCAGCACCGGGGACAGCCCCTACGAGCAGTACTTC. It encodes CASSTGDSPYEQYF.

The chain joins TRBV6-6 to TRBJ1-6; 10 bases line up with TRBD1. This CDR3 is built from 15 residues. The J segment lost 7 bases and the V segment lost 5 bases, leaving 5 bases of the junction unmatched. CDR1 and CDR2 from the germline V gene are MNHNY and SVGAGI (reference sequence). CDR3 residues: CASSRGTGENSPLHF. Written as DNA, the CDR3 is TGTGCCAGCAGTCGCGGGACAGGGGAAAATTCACCCCTCCACTTT.

This clone was detected only once. The chain recombines TRBV7-2 with TRBJ2-2; 7 bases are a match to TRBD1. The CDR3 sequence is 15 residues long. V shed 3 bases and J 1 base; nucleotides not matched to a gene: 2. In germline, CDR1 is SGHTA, CDR2 FQGNSA. The DNA of the CDR3 is TGTGCCAGCAGCTTGGACAGGCTGAACACCGGGGAGCTGTTTTTT. Protein product: CASSLDRLNTGELFF.

This clone was counted only a few times. This chain uses TRBV7-8 with TRBJ2-5, with 9 bases fitting TRBD2. The CDR3 sequence is 16 residues long. V shed 1 base, J shed 1 base, and the junction held 4 bases outside the gene matches. Germline loops: CDR1 SGHVS, CDR2 FQNEAQ. The CDR3 loop reads CASSLGGSGSQETQYF. The CDR3, as DNA: TGTGCCAGCAGCTTAGGTGGTAGCGGGAGCCAAGAGACCCAGTACTTC.

V usage is TRBV28 and J usage is TRBJ1-5, with D perhaps matching TRBD1 (5 bases). Trimming left V 2 bases short and J 4 bases short, with 12 bases between. Germline V gene lookup returns CDR1 MDHEN and CDR2 SYDVKM. There are 15 residues in the CDR3. CDR3 in amino acids: CASSLGGGENQPQHF. DNA for the CDR3: TGTGCCAGCAGTTTAGGGGGAGGGGAGAATCAGCCCCAGCATTTT.

Of note for this clone: An end of the junction differs from the germline gene, which may be a read error. The V call is TRBV7-9, the J call TRBJ2-2; tentative D call: TRBD1 (5 bases). The CDR3 runs 16 residues. The germline V gene encodes CDR1 SEHNR and CDR2 FQNEAQ (reference sequence). The CDR3 nucleotides are TGTTCCAGCAGCTTAGTGTCAGGGCGTCGTCCCGGGGAGCTGTTTTTT. The encoded protein is CSSSLVSGRRPGELFF.